The rows below give T cell receptor beta chains drawn from one sample of a study of T cell repertoires in cytomegalovirus infection. These TCRs' antigens remain unknown. TCRdb recomputed calls from the reads with MiXCR, one row per CDR3 protein. The profile covers fewer than 1,000,000 distinct CDR3 sequences, with around a third appearing a single time and over 13% taken by the ten largest. The sample was cultured CD8+ T cells from PBMCs, taken from culture after CMV antigen stimulation. The receptors come from a human donor in good health (CMV status not recorded). Some clones in this sample may be carry-over from other donors' samples. Both conserved end residues are part of each CDR3. A D gene is named only where the DNA matches it firmly. Size values are once, few and many counts, or a class for expanded clones, and some rows have none.

>TRBD2|TRBJ2-1|-|TRBV10-3
CAIKHRSEDRAGDEQFF
TGTGCCATCAAGCACAGAAGTGAGGATCGGGCGGGGGATGAGCAGTTCTTC
>-|TRBJ2-7|many|TRBV7-2
CASSGAGGALIEQYF
TGTGCCAGCAGTGGGGCCGGGGGCGCGCTTATCGAGCAGTACTTC
>-|TRBJ1-5|few|TRBV4-1
CASSQGLAVDSNQPQHF
TGCGCCAGCAGCCAAGGTCTAGCCGTGGATAGCAATCAGCCCCAGCATTTT
>TRBD2|TRBJ2-1|-|TRBV12-3/TRBV12-4
CASMDRDYSYNEQFF
TGTGCCAGCATGGACCGGGACTACTCCTACAATGAGCAGTTCTTC
>-|TRBJ1-4|-|TRBV6-1
CASSEEGATNEKLFF
TGTGCCAGCAGTGAAGAGGGTGCAACTAATGAAAAACTGTTTTTT
>-|TRBJ1-1|-|TRBV6-6
CASSYFYDTEAFF
TGTGCCAGCAGTTACTTCTATGACACTGAAGCTTTCTTT
>-|TRBJ2-2|many|TRBV7-6
CASSPSGGGELFF
TGTGCCAGCAGCCCATCTGGAGGCGGGGAGCTGTTTTTT
>-|TRBJ1-5|-|TRBV28
CASSPLFGTRDQPQHF
TGTGCCAGCAGTCCGCTGTTCGGGACCCGAGATCAGCCCCAGCATTTT
>TRBD1|TRBJ2-5|-|TRBV14
CARGTVETQYF
TGTGCCAGAGGGACAGTAGAGACCCAGTACTTC
>TRBD1|TRBJ2-3|few|TRBV14
CASSQWDRGTDTQYF
TGTGCCAGCAGCCAATGGGACAGGGGGACAGATACGCAGTATTTT
>-|TRBJ2-6|many|TRBV6-1
CASSNLHSGANVLTF
TGTGCCAGCAGTAACTTGCACTCTGGGGCCAACGTCCTGACTTTC
>TRBD1|TRBJ2-6|few|TRBV25-1
CASSAVGQEISGANVLTF
TGTGCCAGCAGTGCTGTCGGACAGGAAATCTCTGGGGCCAACGTCCTGACTTTC
>-|TRBJ1-1|-|TRBV7-9
CASSSMGGRENTEAFF
TGTGCCAGCAGCTCTATGGGGGGGCGGGAAAACACTGAAGCTTTCTTT
>TRBD1|TRBJ1-2|few|TRBV6-6
CASSGPDRGLGYGYTF
TGTGCCAGCAGTGGCCCCGACAGGGGGCTTGGCTATGGCTACACCTTC
>TRBD1|TRBJ2-1|-|TRBV7-9
CASSLPRQGGNEQFF
TGTGCCAGCAGCTTGCCGAGACAGGGCGGGAATGAGCAGTTCTTC
>TRBD2|TRBJ2-1|many|TRBV7-9
CASSSTSGGRPRTDEQFF
TGTGCCAGCAGCTCGACTAGCGGGGGCCGACCCCGTACGGATGAGCAGTTCTTC
>TRBD1|TRBJ2-5|many|TRBV7-9
CASSLAGQGETQYF
TGTGCCAGCAGCTTAGCCGGACAGGGAGAGACCCAGTACTTC
>-|TRBJ2-1|few|TRBV7-3
CASSFGGRDEQFF
TGTGCCAGCAGCTTCGGGGGGCGGGATGAGCAGTTCTTC
>-|TRBJ1-4|few|TRBV15
CATSRVETGNEKLFF
TGTGCCACCAGCAGAGTGGAGACAGGAAATGAAAAACTGTTTTTT
>-|TRBJ1-1|-|TRBV27
CASSFGVPGTEAFF
TGTGCCAGCAGTTTCGGAGTCCCCGGCACTGAAGCTTTCTTT
>-|TRBJ1-5|few|TRBV19
CASNGDRNQPQHF
TGTGCCAGTAATGGAGATCGCAATCAGCCCCAGCATTTT
>-|TRBJ2-3|-|TRBV29-1
CSVPGVWSDTQYF
TGCAGCGTTCCCGGGGTCTGGTCAGATACGCAGTATTTT
>-|TRBJ2-7|-|TRBV25-1
CASIDPSQGIDEQYF
TGTGCCAGCATTGACCCCTCCCAGGGGATCGACGAGCAGTACTTC
>-|TRBJ2-1|few|TRBV7-2
CASRQSFGGPHNEQFF
TGTGCCAGCAGGCAGTCATTCGGGGGGCCCCACAATGAGCAGTTCTTC
>-|TRBJ2-6|-|TRBV15
CATSAARNVLTF
TGTGCCACCAGCGCGGCCCGAAACGTCCTGACTTTC
>-|TRBJ1-1|-|TRBV19
CASSTDGGWSTEAFF
TGTGCCAGTAGTACGGACGGGGGGTGGTCGACTGAAGCTTTCTTT
>TRBD2|TRBJ2-1|-|TRBV24-1
CATSPGLKSYNEQFF
TGTGCCACCTCGCCGGGACTAAAATCCTACAATGAGCAGTTCTTC
>TRBD2|TRBJ2-1|-|TRBV20-1
CSAPGLAGGHSYNEQFF
TGCAGTGCTCCGGGACTAGCGGGGGGCCACTCCTACAATGAGCAGTTCTTC
>TRBD1|TRBJ1-1|-|TRBV16
CASSQTLQGTTEAFF
TGTGCCAGCAGCCAAACTTTACAGGGGACCACTGAAGCTTTCTTT
>-|TRBJ1-6|few|TRBV19
CASRPTGSSPLHF
TGTGCCAGTAGACCTACAGGGTCTTCACCCCTCCACTTT
>-|TRBJ2-2|-|TRBV12-3/TRBV12-4
CVTKGGTGELFF
TGTGTCACTAAGGGGGGCACCGGGGAGCTGTTTTTT
>-|TRBJ1-5|few|TRBV7-8
CASSAPGFQPQHF
TGTGCCAGCAGCGCGCCCGGATTTCAGCCCCAGCATTTT
>TRBD2|TRBJ2-1|-|TRBV7-3
CASSLTGSSGYNEQFF
TGTGCCAGCAGCTTAACGGGATCTAGCGGATACAATGAGCAGTTCTTC
>TRBD2|TRBJ2-7|many|TRBV7-2
CASSSPGLAAWGQYF
TGTGCCAGCAGCTCCCCGGGACTAGCGGCTTGGGGGCAGTACTTC
>-|TRBJ2-2|-|TRBV2
CASSDHNTGELFF
TGTGCCAGCAGTGACCATAACACCGGGGAGCTGTTTTTT
>TRBD2|TRBJ2-3|many|TRBV7-3
CASSIGTSGGNTDTQYF
TGTGCCAGCAGCATCGGGACTAGCGGGGGGAACACAGATACGCAGTATTTT
>TRBD1|TRBJ1-6|-|TRBV28
CASRTGTEYNSPLHF
TGTGCCAGCAGGACAGGGACCGAATATAATTCACCCCTCCACTTT
>TRBD1|TRBJ1-5|-|TRBV20-1
CSARDYRGSDNQPQHF
TGCAGTGCTAGAGATTACAGGGGGAGTGACAATCAGCCCCAGCATTTT
>-|TRBJ1-1|few|TRBV6-1
CASILTEAFF
TGTGCCAGCATCTTGACTGAAGCTTTCTTT
>-|TRBJ1-5|-|TRBV6-2/TRBV6-3
CASDERGVHQPQHF
TGTGCCAGCGATGAAAGGGGGGTGCATCAGCCCCAGCATTTT